A single sample gave rise to the 22 T cell receptor beta chains below, sequenced in a study of blood T cell repertoires in COVID-19. Only in-frame clones appear in the TCRdb table, and some are missing; sequencing was by immunoSEQ multiplex PCR. The sample contains about 400,000 clones, roughly 88% of which appear only once. Specimen: PBMCs or T cells enriched from blood (not recorded which). Every receptor here comes from a woman in her thirties or forties with acute COVID-19.

CDR3 in amino acids: CASSPGDSVVYEQYF. DNA for the CDR3: TGTGCCAGCAGCCCGGGGGACAGTGTCGTTTACGAGCAGTACTTC. This chain connects TRBV14 to TRBJ2-7, with D possibly TRBD1 on 7 matching bases. The V end lost 4 bases, the J end lost 4 bases, and 17 bases lay between the germline ends. CDR1 is SGHDN, CDR2 FVKESK, per germline. CDR3 length equals 15 residues.

V usage is TRBV5-1 and J usage is TRBJ1-5; D gene unclear. The CDR3 has 14 residues. V dropped 4 bases and J dropped 2 bases, with 10 bases sitting between them. The germline V gene has CDR1 SGHRS and CDR2 YFSETQ. The CDR3 bases are TGCGCCAGCAGCCCCGACGGAGGCAATCAGCCCCAGCATTTT. This translates into CASSPDGGNQPQHF.

This chain joins TRBV5-8 and TRBJ2-1; 8 nucleotides agree with TRBD1. Germline V CDR1 and CDR2: SGHTS, YDEGEE. The V segment lost 2 bases and the J segment 2 bases; nucleotides outside the gene matches: 6. This CDR3 comprises 16 residues. CDR3 residues: CASSLTGQVTYNEQFF. The CDR3 DNA is TGTGCCAGCAGCTTAACGGGACAGGTAACCTACAATGAGCAGTTCTTC.

The CDR3 is CASSLAASGGALRETQYF. The CDR3 region has the DNA TGTGCCAGCAGCTTGGCGGCTAGCGGGGGGGCCTTGCGGGAGACCCAGTACTTC. This chain joins TRBV5-5 and TRBJ2-5; 12 nucleotides agree with TRBD2. The germline gives CDR1 SGHKS, CDR2 YYEKEE (reference sequence). CDR3 size: 18 residues. J gave up 5 bases and V 0 bases, and 11 bases lay outside the gene matches.

Turning to this clone: A read error may produce the germline difference seen at one junction end. This sequence joins TRBV25-1 and TRBJ1-5, with 7 bases identical to TRBD1. Germline V CDR1 and CDR2: MGHDK, SYGVNS. There are 12 residues in the CDR3. The CDR3 here is CASRGDRASTVF. CDR3 coding DNA: TGTGCCAGCAGGGGAGACAGGGCCTCTACCGTATTT.

The chain uses TRBV3-1 (or the pseudogene TRBV3-2) and TRBJ1-5, with TRBD1 identical over 7 bases. The J segment lost 1 base and the V segment lost 4 bases, leaving 1 base of the junction unmatched. The CDR3 is made up of 14 amino acids. CDR1 is LGHDT, CDR2 YNNKEL, per germline (reference sequence). CDR3 region: CASSLTGSNQPQHF. DNA for the CDR3: TGTGCCAGCAGCCTGACAGGGAGCAATCAGCCCCAGCATTTT.

This chain connects TRBV27 to TRBJ2-7; 10 nucleotides line up with TRBD1. V was pared by 7 bases and J by 7 bases, with 13 bases of the junction left unmatched. Germline V lookup: CDR1 MNHEY, CDR2 SMNVEV (reference sequence). The CDR3 covers 15 residues. The CDR3 DNA sequence: TGTGCCAGCAAAGTAGGGACAGGGGTCCTCGGGGAGCAGTACTTC. Its translation is CASKVGTGVLGEQYF.

The chain employs TRBV24-1 and TRBJ1-6; D is perhaps TRBD1 (6 bases). There are 17 residues in the CDR3. Trimming shortened V by 2 bases and J by 9 bases, and 19 bases separated the two germline ends. CDR1 and CDR2 (germline): KGHDR, SFDVKD. The DNA of the CDR3 is TGTGCCACCAGTGATTCTCCACAGGGAAAACGGTGTTCACCCCTCCACTTT. It yields the protein CATSDSPQGKRCSPLHF.

This rearrangement joins TRBV23-1 to TRBJ1-2; perhaps TRBD1 as D (6 bases). TRBV23-1 is annotated as an ORF whose role is uncertain. The V end was cut by 8 bases, the J end by 7 bases, with 17 bases between. The CDR3 covers 13 residues. CDR3 loop: CASSCGGLGGYTF. Here the CDR3 DNA reads TGCGCCAGCTCTTGCGGGGGCTTGGGTGGCTACACCTTC.

This sequence joins TRBV24-1 and TRBJ2-3; a possible D gene is TRBD1 (7 bases). This CDR3 region has 15 residues. Looked up from germline, CDR1 is KGHDR and CDR2 is SFDVKD. V lost 5 bases and J lost 4, with 15 bases in between. The chain's CDR3 is CATSVGQGGADTQYF. CDR3 bases: TGTGCCACCAGTGTGGGCCAGGGGGGCGCAGATACGCAGTATTTT.

The V call is TRBV5-4, the J call TRBJ1-2, with D uncertain. There are 15 residues in the CDR3. The germline V gene has CDR1 SGHNT and CDR2 YYREEE (reference sequence). V was clipped by 4 bases and J by 0 bases, with 13 bases between them. The CDR3, as DNA: TGTGCCAGCAGCGCGGGAGGGTCTGCTAACTATGGCTACACCTTC. Protein sequence: CASSAGGSANYGYTF.

This chain connects TRBV29-1 to TRBJ2-7, with D possibly being TRBD2 (6 bases). Trimming cost V 8 bases and J 5 bases, with 16 bases left between them. CDR3 length equals 12 residues. Looked up from germline, CDR1 is SQVTM and CDR2 is ANQGSEA. CDR3 DNA: TGCAGCATAGGACGGGGGTCCCACGAGCAGTACTTC. It translates to CSIGRGSHEQYF.

The chain carries TRBV27 and TRBJ2-7; D ambiguous. V lost 3 bases, J lost 5 bases, and 17 bases lay in between. The CDR3 runs 15 residues. Germline CDR1 and CDR2: MNHEY and SMNVEV (reference sequence). CDR3 region: CASSLSWAATHEQYF. The CDR3 DNA reads TGTGCCAGCAGTTTGTCCTGGGCTGCAACGCACGAGCAGTACTTC.

The chain couples TRBV9 to TRBJ1-6; tentatively, D is TRBD1 (5 bases). This CDR3 is 14 amino acids long. Germline assignment: CDR1 SGDLS and CDR2 YYNGEE. The V end lost 0 bases, the J end lost 14 bases, and 15 bases lay between the germline ends. Here the CDR3 reads CASSVEGTPSSLHF. In DNA form, the CDR3 reads TGTGCCAGCAGCGTAGAGGGGACTCCCTCATCCCTCCACTTT.

The chain carries TRBV24-1 and TRBJ1-5; D may be TRBD1 (6 bases). Germline V gene sequence: CDR1 KGHDR, CDR2 SFDVKD. V shed 7 bases and J shed 3 bases, with 12 bases lying between them. The CDR3 is made up of 14 amino acids. For the CDR3, the DNA is TGTGCCACCAGGGGCCCAGGGGTCAATCAGCCCCAGCATTTT. This encodes CATRGPGVNQPQHF.

The chain combines TRBV7-9 with TRBJ1-1; D remains ambiguous. The V gene lost 1 base and the J gene lost 7 bases, with 16 bases spanning the gap. CDR3 length equals 15 residues. Germline loops: CDR1 SEHNR, CDR2 FQNEAQ (reference sequence). The CDR3 protein is CASSLEAGLPSEAFF. The CDR3 nucleotides read TGTGCCAGCAGCTTAGAGGCAGGACTGCCTAGTGAAGCTTTCTTT.

The gene calls are TRBV2 and TRBJ2-2; 7 nucleotides match TRBD1. The ends lost 4 bases at V and 7 bases at J; junction bases unmatched: 9. The CDR3 consists of 15 residues. Germline CDR1 and CDR2: SNHLY and FYNNEI. CDR3 residues: CASSGVETGYGELFF. The CDR3 DNA reads TGTGCCAGCAGTGGGGTCGAGACAGGGTACGGGGAGCTGTTTTTT.

This sequence joins TRBV24-1 and TRBJ1-5; TRBD1 agrees at 9 bases. The ends lost 4 bases at V and 7 bases at J; junction bases unmatched: 10. There are 16 residues in the CDR3. Looked up from germline, CDR1 is KGHDR and CDR2 is SFDVKD. CDR3 nucleotide sequence: TGTGCCACCAGTGACCCTACAGGGGGCTTTGGCCAGCCCCAGCATTTT. Protein sequence: CATSDPTGGFGQPQHF.

J is TRBJ2-1 and V is TRBV3-1 (or the pseudogene TRBV3-2), with 8 bases aligning to TRBD2. J lost 9 bases, V lost 0 bases, and 16 bases had no gene match. This CDR3 has 18 residues. Germline V gives CDR1 LGHDT, CDR2 YNNKEL (reference sequence). The CDR3 reads CASSQDLLGLAGFFEQFF. The CDR3 DNA reads as TGTGCCAGCAGCCAAGACCTTCTGGGATTAGCGGGGTTCTTTGAGCAGTTCTTC.

J is TRBJ2-2 and V is TRBV30, with no clear D. The CDR3 loop spans 15 amino acids. Germline V gives CDR1 GTSNPN, CDR2 SVGIG (reference sequence). Trimming cost V 3 bases and J 4 bases, with 15 bases left between them. As DNA, the CDR3 is TGTGCCTGGAGGTTACGGGTGTTTGGCACCGGGGAGCTGTTTTTT. Translation gives CAWRLRVFGTGELFF.

The chain joins TRBV5-5 to TRBJ1-1; D is unclear. The CDR3 is 14 residues long. CDR1 is SGHKS and CDR2 is YYEKEE in the germline V gene (reference sequence). V lost 7 bases, J lost 3 bases, and 16 bases lay in between. The CDR3 spells CASLLAAGHTEAFF. DNA for the CDR3: TGTGCCAGCCTCCTAGCGGCAGGTCACACTGAAGCTTTCTTT.

The rearrangement links TRBV3-1 (or the pseudogene TRBV3-2) to TRBJ2-1, with a possible D match to TRBD2 (5 bases). Germline CDR1 LGHDT, CDR2 YNNKEL (reference sequence). The CDR3 has 11 amino acids. With 4 bases removed from V and 9 bases from J, the gap between germline ends came to 7 bases. The CDR3 DNA sequence: TGTGCCAGCAGCCTTGAGGGTGAGCAGTTCTTC. Translation: CASSLEGEQFF.